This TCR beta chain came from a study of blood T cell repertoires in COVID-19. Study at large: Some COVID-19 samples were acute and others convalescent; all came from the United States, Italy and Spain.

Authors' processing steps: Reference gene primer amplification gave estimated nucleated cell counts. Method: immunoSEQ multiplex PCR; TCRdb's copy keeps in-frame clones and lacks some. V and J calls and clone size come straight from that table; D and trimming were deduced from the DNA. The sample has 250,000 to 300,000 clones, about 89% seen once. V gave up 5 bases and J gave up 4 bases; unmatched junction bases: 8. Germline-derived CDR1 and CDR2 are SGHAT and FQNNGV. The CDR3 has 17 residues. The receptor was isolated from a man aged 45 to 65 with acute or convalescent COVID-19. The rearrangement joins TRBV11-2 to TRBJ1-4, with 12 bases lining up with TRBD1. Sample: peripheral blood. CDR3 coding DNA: TGTGCCAGCAGCGCCCGGGACAGGGGGCGTAATAATGAAAAACTGTTTTTT. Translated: CASSARDRGRNNEKLFF.